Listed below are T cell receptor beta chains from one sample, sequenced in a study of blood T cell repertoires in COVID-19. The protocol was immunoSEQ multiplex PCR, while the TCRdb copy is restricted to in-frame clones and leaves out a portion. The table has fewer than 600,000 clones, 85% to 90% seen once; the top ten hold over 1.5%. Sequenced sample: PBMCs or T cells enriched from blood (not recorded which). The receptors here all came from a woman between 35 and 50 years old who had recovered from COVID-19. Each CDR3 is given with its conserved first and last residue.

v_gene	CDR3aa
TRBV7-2	CASSYAAVAKNIQYF
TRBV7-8	CASSRTGVQPQHF
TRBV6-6	CASSADRGRTEAFF
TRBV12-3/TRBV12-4	CASSFARNTEAFF
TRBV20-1	CSASYSYNNEQFF
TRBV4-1	CASSPGQGPSYEQYF
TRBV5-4	CASTQGSNRGTGELFF
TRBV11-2	CASSPRTVGGYTF
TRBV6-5	CASSKTWGNEKLFF
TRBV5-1	CASSQSGGTDTQYF
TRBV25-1	CASAGGGGYGYTF
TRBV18	CASSPPSSNYGYTF
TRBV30	CAWSVVSYGYTF
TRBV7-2	CASSRLAASYEQYF
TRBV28	CASRSSGTDGDTQYF
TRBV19	CASRASGSYEQYF
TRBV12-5	CASGLVRTEANYGYTF
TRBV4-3	CASSHGLPGQGSGANVLTF
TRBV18	CASSQGQDQPQHF
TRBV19	CASSIDKGEAQPQHF
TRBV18	CASSPPIDNTEAFF
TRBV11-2	CASSWTDSNYGYTF
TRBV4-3	CASSQGHMSSGNTIYF
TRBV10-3	CAIRRGEDTEAFF
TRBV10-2	CASRSPRQGFSYTF
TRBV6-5	CASRRAGISNEQFF
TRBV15	CATSRDRSGGYGYTF
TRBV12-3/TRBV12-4	CASSLPPGEAFF
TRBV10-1	CASSDSGGGYGYTF
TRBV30	CAWTGRSAPDEQYF
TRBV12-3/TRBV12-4	CASSLARLPEIF
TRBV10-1	CASSDRPYEQYF
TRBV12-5	CASGSPPGREYF
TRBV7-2	CASSLASSGRAKYNEQFF
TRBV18	CASSPSQGRSNSPLHF
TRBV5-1	CASSHLAAGSYNEQFF
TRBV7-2	CASSSPRAAAFF
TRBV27	CASSPKRASYEQYF